The clone carrying this TCR beta chain was recorded once. The same CDR3 arises from other DNA sequences in this sample as well. These data come from a study of Ad26.COV2.S vaccination and SARS-CoV-2 variants. Study-wide context: Each vaccinee took Ad26.COV2.S intramuscularly, once or twice 56 days apart.

TCRdb keeps only in-frame clones here, not all; method: immunoSEQ multiplex PCR. The data hold about 440,000 clones, with around 85% observed a single time. The treatment was: 15 to 20 received Ad26.COV2.S at low or high dose, single or two shots; about 5 received placebo; per-sample allocation not given. Collection of the samples took place on day 63 after the first injection of vaccine or placebo. The TCR sequence derives from a person aged 18-65 years who received the Ad26.COV2.S COVID-19 vaccine or a placebo. Sequences were derived from peripheral blood, sampled in a trial of Ad26.COV2.S vaccine versus placebo.

CDR3 DNA sequence: TGTGCCATCAGTGAATCAGGGGGGAGCACAGATACGCAGTATTTT. Amino acid sequence: CAISESGGSTDTQYF. The chain carries TRBV10-3 and TRBJ2-3; D might be TRBD1 (7 bases). This CDR3 has 15 amino acids. V was cut by 3 bases and J by 0 bases, with 10 bases left in between. Germline-derived CDR1 and CDR2 are ENHRY and SYGVKD.